The 9 T cell receptor beta chains below all came from one sample that was sequenced in a study of blood T cell repertoires in COVID-19. The method was immunoSEQ multiplex PCR; TCRdb's version includes in-frame clones alone and lacks a portion of them. The sample has about 260,000 clones, around nine tenths seen once. The specimen was peripheral blood. These receptor sequences come from a young man with active or convalescent COVID-19.

The CDR3 DNA reads as TGTGCCAGCAGCGTCCCGACAGGGGGCTGGCGCTATGGCTACACCTTC. Encoded protein: CASSVPTGGWRYGYTF. The chain uses TRBV21-1 and TRBJ1-2; the table's D call of TRBD1 was not tested on the DNA. TRBV21-1 is flagged as a pseudogene. This CDR3 region has 16 residues.

This clone has a handful of counts. This sequence joins TRBV6-2 or TRBV6-3 and TRBJ2-3; 14 nucleotides align to TRBD2. V lost 4 bases to trimming and J lost 0 bases; unmatched junction nucleotides: 9. CDR3 length equals 19 residues. Germline V gives CDR1 MNHEY, CDR2 SVGEGT. Written as DNA, the CDR3 is TGTGCCAGCAGTTTCGCCGGGACTAGCGGGGGCCAAAGCACAGATACGCAGTATTTT. Amino acid sequence: CASSFAGTSGGQSTDTQYF.

The chain combines TRBV7-2 with TRBJ1-3; D not resolved. There are 14 residues in the CDR3. V was clipped by 6 bases and J by 4 bases, with 13 bases between them. Germline CDR1 SGHTA, CDR2 FQGNSA. The CDR3 DNA reads TGTGCCAGCAGTCTCCTACAGCTCGGAAACACCATATATTTT. Protein sequence: CASSLLQLGNTIYF.

The genes are TRBV2 and TRBJ2-1, with 10 positions matching TRBD2. The J segment lost 0 bases and the V segment lost 9 bases, leaving 2 bases of the junction unmatched. This CDR3 has 14 amino acids. CDR1 is SNHLY and CDR2 is FYNNEI in the germline V gene. CDR3 protein: CARQRGGSYNEQFF. The CDR3 region has the DNA TGTGCCAGGCAGCGGGGGGGCTCCTACAATGAGCAGTTCTTC.

The rearrangement joins TRBV30 to TRBJ1-2, with 7 bases fitting TRBD1. CDR3 length equals 11 residues. The germline gives CDR1 GTSNPN, CDR2 SVGIG (reference sequence). V shed 5 bases and J 6 bases; nucleotides not matched to a gene: 3. CDR3 DNA sequence: TGTGCCTGGGACAGGGATAATGGCTACACCTTC. As protein: CAWDRDNGYTF. The variable domain in full, with the rest retrieved from reference TRBV30 and TRBJ1-2, is SQTIHQWPATLVQPVGSPLSLECTVEGTSNPNLYWYRQAAGRGLQLLFYSVGIGQISSEVPQNLSASRPQDRQFILSSKKLLLSDSGFYLCAWDRDNGYTFGSGTRLTVV.

The genes are TRBV4-2 and TRBJ1-1, with a weak D call TRBD1 (5 bases). Deletions cut 0 bases from V and 5 bases from J, with 13 bases between. Germline assignment: CDR1 LGHNA and CDR2 YNFKEQ. The CDR3 is 15 residues long. CDR3 in DNA: TGTGCCAGCAGCCAAGATTACCAGGGCGGTACTGAAGCTTTCTTT. Its translation: CASSQDYQGGTEAFF.

The V and J genes are TRBV10-3 and TRBJ1-3; TRBD1 is a possible D gene (6 bases). The CDR3 runs 15 residues. V gave up 9 bases and J gave up 0 bases, with 15 bases separating them. Germline assignment: CDR1 ENHRY and CDR2 SYGVKD. The CDR3 spells CAIGQQGPSGNTIYF. The CDR3, as DNA: TGTGCCATTGGGCAACAGGGACCCTCTGGAAACACCATATATTTT.

The genes are TRBV5-6 and TRBJ1-3; 9 bases are a match to TRBD1. In germline, CDR1 is SGHDT, CDR2 YYEEEE. V lost 0 bases to trimming and J lost 0 bases; unmatched junction nucleotides: 7. The CDR3 is 18 residues long. DNA of the CDR3: TGTGCCAGCAGCTTGGCCGGGACAGGGATGTTCTCTGGAAACACCATATATTTT. It yields the protein CASSLAGTGMFSGNTIYF.

This chain joins TRBV4-3 and TRBJ1-2, with D perhaps TRBD1 (5 bases). V dropped 0 bases and J dropped 8 bases, with 16 bases sitting between them. CDR3 length equals 15 residues. The germline gives CDR1 LGHNA, CDR2 YSLEER. The CDR3 coding sequence is TGCGCCAGCAGCCAAGACGGACAAAGAGGTGGAGGCTACACCTTC. The encoded protein is CASSQDGQRGGGYTF.